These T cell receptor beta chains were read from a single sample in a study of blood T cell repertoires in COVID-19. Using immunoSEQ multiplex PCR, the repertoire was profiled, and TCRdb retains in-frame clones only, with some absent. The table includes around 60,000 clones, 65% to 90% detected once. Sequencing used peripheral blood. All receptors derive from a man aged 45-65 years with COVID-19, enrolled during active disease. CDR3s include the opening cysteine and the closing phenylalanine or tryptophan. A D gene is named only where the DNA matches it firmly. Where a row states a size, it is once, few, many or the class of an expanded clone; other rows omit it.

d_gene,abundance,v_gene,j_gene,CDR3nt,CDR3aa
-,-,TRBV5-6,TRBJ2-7,TGTGCCAGCAGCTTGGGCTGGGGGCGCGCCGACGAGCAGTACTTC,CASSLGWGRADEQYF
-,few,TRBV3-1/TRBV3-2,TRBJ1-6,TGTGCCAGCAGCCAAGCAGGAACAACGTATTCACCCCTCCACTTT,CASSQAGTTYSPLHF
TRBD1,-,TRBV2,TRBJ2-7,TGTGCCAGCAGTGGAGGTTTAGGGACAGGGGTCTCCTACGAGCAGTACTTC,CASSGGLGTGVSYEQYF
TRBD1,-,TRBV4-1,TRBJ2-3,TGCGCCAGCAGAACAGACCGGGACAGAAGCACAGATACGCAGTATTTT,CASRTDRDRSTDTQYF
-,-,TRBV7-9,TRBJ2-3,TGTGCCAGCAGCTCTCGATCGGGAGATACGCAGTATTTT,CASSSRSGDTQYF
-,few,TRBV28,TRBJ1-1,TGTGCCAGCAGGCTCCCGGCGGGGGGCAACACTGAAGCTTTCTTT,CASRLPAGGNTEAFF
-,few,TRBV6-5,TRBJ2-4,TGTGCCAGCACCATAGCTGCCAAAAACATTCAGTACTTC,CASTIAAKNIQYF
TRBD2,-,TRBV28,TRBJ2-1,TGTGCCAGCACCTCTAGCGGGAGCAATGAGCAGTTCTTC,CASTSSGSNEQFF
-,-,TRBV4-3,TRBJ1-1,TGCGCCAGCAGCCAATCAAGTTTACCAGACACTGAAGCTTTCTTT,CASSQSSLPDTEAFF
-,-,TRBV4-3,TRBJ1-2,TGCGCCAGCAGCCAAGATTTACTCTATGGCTACACCTTC,CASSQDLLYGYTF
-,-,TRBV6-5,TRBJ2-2,TGTGCCAGCAGCCCCCTAGCGAACACCGGGGAGCTGTTTTTT,CASSPLANTGELFF
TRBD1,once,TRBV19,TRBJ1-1,TGTGCCAGTAGTATCCGGGACAGGGGTAAGAACACTGAAGCTTTCTTT,CASSIRDRGKNTEAFF
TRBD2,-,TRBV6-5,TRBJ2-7,TGTGCCAGCAATCAGGATAAGCTAGCGGGAGGGGAGCAGTACTTC,CASNQDKLAGGEQYF
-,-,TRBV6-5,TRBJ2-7,TGTGCCAGCAGGGACACCCACTACGAGCAGTACTTC,CASRDTHYEQYF
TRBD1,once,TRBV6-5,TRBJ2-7,TGTGCCAGCAGTTACTCGCTAGGGACAGCAACCTACGAGCAGTACTTC,CASSYSLGTATYEQYF
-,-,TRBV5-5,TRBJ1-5,TGTGCCAGCAGCTTGAGCATCGGTGGCAATCAGCCCCAGCATTTT,CASSLSIGGNQPQHF
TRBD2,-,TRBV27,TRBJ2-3,TGTGCCAGCAGTTTACGCCGACTAGCGGGAACGGGGTATACGCAGTATTTT,CASSLRRLAGTGYTQYF
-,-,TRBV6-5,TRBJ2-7,TGTGCCAGCAGTTCCAGGGGTCAAGTGTTGAAGCAGTACTTC,CASSSRGQVLKQYF
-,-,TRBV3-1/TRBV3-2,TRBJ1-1,TGTGCCAGCAGCCAAACAATGAACACTGAAGCTTTCTTT,CASSQTMNTEAFF
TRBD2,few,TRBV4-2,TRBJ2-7,TGTGCCAGCAGTTCAGGACTAGCGGGAAAACGGGCCGAGCAGTACTTC,CASSSGLAGKRAEQYF